Below, 25 T cell receptor delta chains from the same sample are listed, as sequenced in a study of gammadelta T cells in human blood. TCRdb re-called the RT-PCR reads through CATT. Among 1,200 or so delta-chain clones listed, around 8.8% were seen once. Sequences were obtained from non-Vgamma9Vdelta2 gamma-delta T cells from infant blood. The origin of the receptors is a human donor.

In the case of this clone: Given a much more abundant clone one base away, this may be a read error. The chain employs TRDV1 and TRDJ1; D is possibly TRDD2 or TRDD3 (6 bases each). The CDR3 spans 18 residues. Germline V lookup: CDR1 TSWWSYY, CDR2 QGS. Trimming pared 2 bases from V and 9 bases from J, leaving 28 bases between. The CDR3 protein is CALGEGSYSGGLGPELIF. The CDR3 DNA is TGTGCTCTTGGGGAAGGGTCCTACAGTGGGGGCTTAGGCCCTGAACTCATCTTT.

This clone has only a few counts. It is likely a read error: a sequence one base away is far more abundant. The chain joins TRDV1 to TRDJ1; TRDD3 matches 7 bases. Germline loops: CDR1 TSWWSYY, CDR2 QGS. This CDR3 has 19 residues. DNA of the CDR3: TGTGCTCGTGGGGAACTATGGAGGGATACTCAATTGTACACCGATAAACTCATCTTT. It specifies CARGELWRDTQLYTDKLIF.

This rearrangement joins TRDV1 to TRDJ1; 10 bases are shared with TRDD3. CDR3 length equals 19 residues. Germline CDR1 is TSWWSYY and CDR2 is QGS. After removal of 0 bases from V and 3 bases from J, the junction contained 13 bases not matched to a gene. This CDR3 is CALGELLAMSWGISDKLIF. The CDR3 bases are TGTGCTCTTGGGGAACTTCTGGCCATGAGCTGGGGGATATCCGATAAACTCATCTTT.

Judged by abundance, this clone is large. The gene calls are TRDV1 and TRDJ1; maybe TRDD3 (9 bases). Germline assignment: CDR1 TSWWSYY and CDR2 QGS. The CDR3 runs to 19 residues. The V end was cut by 3 bases, the J end by 0 bases, with 23 bases between. The CDR3 DNA sequence: TGTGCTCTTGGGGATCCCTTCCTAGATCGGGGATACGACACCGATAAACTCATCTTT. Protein: CALGDPFLDRGYDTDKLIF.

This clone appeared a few times. A read error may be the cause here, since a much bigger clone is one base away. Other DNA sequences in the same sample also yield this CDR3. The chain combines TRDV1 with TRDJ1; 12 positions agree with TRDD3. This CDR3 has 24 residues. The V segment lost 0 bases and the J segment 9 bases; nucleotides outside the gene matches: 32. Germline CDR1 reads TSWWSYY; CDR2 reads QGS. This CDR3 is CALGELNPRPRKRPVLGDTVELIF. DNA of the CDR3: TGTGCTCTTGGGGAACTAAACCCCCGGCCCCGAAAACGCCCCGTCCTGGGGGATACGGTGGAACTCATCTTT.

Of note for this clone: Given a far larger clone just one base away, this is likely a sequencing read error. The chain combines TRDV2 with TRDJ2; no clear D. The J gene was missing in TCRdb and was found by matching the end of the DNA to germline. This CDR3 is built from 14 residues. The V gene lost 2 bases and the J gene lost 4 bases, with 10 bases spanning the gap. Germline V gene data show CDR1 as GEAIGNYY and CDR2 as EKD. The CDR3 DNA is TGTGCCTGTGACATGAGGACGCCGACAGCACAACTCTTCTTT. Protein sequence: CACDMRTPTAQLFF.

Sample share makes this clone large. Other DNA sequences in this sample translate to the same CDR3. The chain joins TRDV1 to TRDJ1, with 11 bases aligning to TRDD3. Germline V CDR1 and CDR2: TSWWSYY, QGS. The CDR3 runs 24 residues. The V gene end was trimmed by 6 bases and the J gene end by 0 bases; junction bases not matched to a gene: 30. CDR3 sequence: CALGLGHRLLGDIKPTSYTDKLIF. The CDR3 region has the DNA TGTGCTCTTGGTTTAGGCCACCGCTTACTGGGGGATATCAAACCGACCTCGTACACCGATAAACTCATCTTT.

This clone qualifies as medium-sized. The rearrangement uses TRDV1 and TRDJ1; D perhaps matches TRDD2 (7 bases). The CDR3 has 20 amino acids. V was clipped by 6 bases and J by 6 bases, with 35 bases between them. Germline V CDR1 and CDR2: TSWWSYY, QGS. CDR3 coding DNA: TGTGCTCTTGGCCAGCGGCGGCTCCTTCCTTCAGTACTGGGCGCGAATAAACTCATCTTT. Protein product: CALGQRRLLPSVLGANKLIF.

This clone is labeled as large. The sample contains more than one DNA sequence encoding this CDR3. The genes are TRDV3 and TRDJ3; D is possibly TRDD2 (6 bases). This CDR3 region has 22 residues. The V gene lost 1 base and the J gene lost 0 bases, with 28 bases spanning the gap. Per germline, CDR1 TVYSNPD and CDR2 GDNSRS (reference sequence). The CDR3, as DNA: TGTGCCTTTAAGGAACCTCCTACACGTACTGTTCACAGCTCCTGGGACACCCGACAGATGTTTTTC. It yields the protein CAFKEPPTRTVHSSWDTRQMFF.

With respect to this clone: With a far larger clone one base away, a read error is the likely cause. This chain joins TRDV1 and TRDJ1, with TRDD3 matching 12 bases. The CDR3 spans 14 residues. Germline-derived CDR1 and CDR2 are TSWWSYY and QGS. V dropped 10 bases and J dropped 6; count of bases not matched to a gene: 9. The CDR3 nucleotides read TGTGCTCGTGCTGGGGGATACGTGACCCATAAACTCATCTTT. It encodes CARAGGYVTHKLIF.

This clone has more than one count but fewer than ten. This may come from a read error, since a much larger clone is one base off. Other DNA variants within this sample encode the same CDR3. The chain combines TRDV1 with TRDJ1; D perhaps matches TRDD3 (6 bases). Germline CDR1 reads TSWWSYY; CDR2 reads QGS. V lost 3 bases and J lost 7, with 18 bases in between. The CDR3 is made up of 15 amino acids. The CDR3 here is CALGDVFAGDGKLIF. The CDR3 DNA reads TGTGCTCTTGGGGACGTCTTCGCTGGGGACGGTAAACTCATCTTT.

This clone was seen only a few times. This is likely an artifact of a read error, given a far larger clone one base away. This chain connects TRDV1 to TRDJ1; D might be TRDD3 (6 bases). As TCRdb names no J gene, one was assigned here on the basis of a DNA match to germline. CDR1 and CDR2 (germline): TSWWSYY, QGS. There are 18 residues in the CDR3. The ends were cut back, 2 bases at V and 9 bases at J, with 28 bases in the middle. CDR3 residues: CALGEGSYSGGIGPELIF. DNA of the CDR3: TGTGCTCTTGGGGAAGGGTCATACAGTGGGGGCATAGGCCCTGAACTCATCTTT.

This clone was observed a few times. It differs at one base from a far larger clone, so likely a read error. This chain uses TRAV29/DV5 with TRDJ1, with 10 bases fitting TRDD3. Germline V lookup: CDR1 NSMFDY, CDR2 ISSIKDK. This CDR3 region has 17 residues. Trimming removed 0 bases from V and 9 bases from J; junction bases left unmatched: 17. DNA for the CDR3: TGTGCAGCAAGCGCGCTTCCTACCTACTGGGGGATGGATGAACTCATCTTT. Translated, it gives CAASALPTYWGMDELIF.

This clone counts as large. The chain employs TRDV3 and TRDJ1; TRDD2 might be the D (9 bases). The V gene lost 1 base and the J gene lost 3 bases, with 30 bases spanning the gap. The germline V gene encodes CDR1 TVYSNPD and CDR2 GDNSRS (reference sequence). The CDR3 is 19 residues long. CDR3 protein: CAFMSLPTNTGGLADKLIF. The CDR3 DNA follows: TGTGCCTTTATGAGCCTTCCTACTAATACTGGGGGCTTAGCCGATAAACTCATCTTT.

This clone was seen only a few times. A far bigger clonotype differs at one base, so this is likely a read error. This chain uses TRDV1 with TRDJ1; D unresolved. Looked up from germline, CDR1 is TSWWSYY and CDR2 is QGS. This CDR3 region has 16 residues. V dropped 5 bases and J dropped 0 bases, with 16 bases sitting between them. The CDR3 region is CALGSNRIAYTDKLIF. CDR3 coding DNA: TGTGCTCTTGGGTCTAACCGGATCGCGTACACCGATAAACTCATCTTT.

In its sample, this clone is large. Additional DNA sequences in this sample encode the identical CDR3. This chain joins TRDV1 and TRDJ1; 8 bases line up with TRDD3. CDR1 is TSWWSYY, CDR2 QGS, per germline. J was trimmed by 1 base and V by 0 bases; bases with no gene match: 19. The CDR3 runs to 21 residues. CDR3 in amino acids: CALGELTIFGRSGGSTDKLIF. CDR3 nucleotides: TGTGCTCTTGGGGAACTTACAATCTTCGGCCGTAGTGGGGGATCCACCGATAAACTCATCTTT.

About this clone itself: It differs at one base from a far larger clone, so likely a read error. This chain uses TRDV1 with TRDJ1; 7 nucleotides line up with TRDD3. J was trimmed by 4 bases and V by 4 bases; bases with no gene match: 27. Germline V lookup: CDR1 TSWWSYY, CDR2 QGS. The CDR3 spans 21 residues. CDR3 nucleotide sequence: TGTGCTCTTGGGGGACAGGCCTTCTCCTCATACCGGGGGATTAGGGGCGATAAACTCATCTTT. It yields the protein CALGGQAFSSYRGIRGDKLIF.

This clone was seen only a few times. The likely explanation is a read error, given a far larger clone one base away. This rearrangement joins TRDV1 to TRDJ1; tentatively, D is TRDD3 (6 bases). V was shortened by 2 bases and J by 3 bases, with 34 bases between the two germline ends. The CDR3 is 22 residues long. Germline loops: CDR1 TSWWSYY, CDR2 QGS. The CDR3 DNA sequence: TGTGCTCTTGGGGAAACCTTACGTGTCCCCTCGTATCCCCTACTGGGTCCCGATAAACTCATCTTT. Amino acids: CALGETLRVPSYPLLGPDKLIF.

This clone appeared a few times. Given a much more abundant clone one base away, this may be a read error. Other DNA sequences in the sample encode the same CDR3. The V gene is TRDV1, the J gene TRDJ1; 7 nucleotides agree with TRDD3. The CDR3 consists of 19 residues. The V gene's germline CDR1 is TSWWSYY and CDR2 QGS. CDR3 in amino acids: CALGELSWFGGIHTDKLIF. For the CDR3, the DNA is TGTGCTCTTGGAGAACTGAGTTGGTTCGGGGGGATTCACACCGATAAACTCATCTTT.

In its sample, this clone is medium-sized. The chain recombines TRDV1 with TRDJ1; a weak D match, TRDD3 (8 bases). Germline V gene data show CDR1 as TSWWSYY and CDR2 as QGS. V was cut by 0 bases and J by 0 bases, with 35 bases left in between. The CDR3 runs 24 residues. The CDR3 is CALGELAVPTQKRVGDSYTDKLIF. The DNA of the CDR3 is TGTGCTCTTGGGGAACTAGCTGTTCCTACGCAAAAACGCGTGGGGGATTCGTACACCGATAAACTCATCTTT.

About this clone itself: Since a much larger clone is just one base distant, this may be a read error. The chain employs TRDV1 and TRDJ1; TRDD3 matches 7 bases. The CDR3 has 19 amino acids. The ends lost 0 bases at V and 0 bases at J; junction bases unmatched: 13. Germline CDR1 is TSWWSYY and CDR2 is QGS. CDR3 amino acids: CALGELWPRGIRYTDKLIF. Here the CDR3 DNA reads TGTGCTCTTGGGGAACTGTGGCCTAGGGGGATTAGGTACACCGATAAACTCATCTTT.

Turning to this clone: A far larger clone differs by one base, so this is likely a read error. The identical CDR3 is also encoded by other nucleotide sequences in the sample. V usage is TRAV38-2/DV8 and J usage is TRDJ2, with 7 bases that match TRDD3. CDR1 and CDR2 from the germline V gene are TSESDYY and QEAYKQQN. The CDR3 runs 21 residues. The CDR3 bases are TGTGCTTATAGGAGCGCGAGTCGGGCTGGGGGCAGCGGCGCTTTGACAGCGCAACTCTTCTTT. Translation gives CAYRSASRAGGSGALTAQLFF.

This clone showed up just a few times. This is likely an artifact of a read error, given a far larger clone one base away. The sample carries other DNA sequences with the same CDR3. The V call is TRDV1, the J call TRDJ1; 9 bases are a match to TRDD3. Trimming at V came to 0 bases and at J to 10 bases, leaving 18 bases not matched to a gene. Germline assignment: CDR1 TSWWSYY and CDR2 QGS. The CDR3 is 18 amino acids. The CDR3 DNA sequence: TGTGCTCTTGGGGAACTAGAAACTCTCTGGTACTGGGGGACGAGACTCATCTTT. As protein: CALGELETLWYWGTRLIF.

This clone has a handful of counts. One base separates it from a far larger clone, so it is likely a read error. This chain joins TRAV29/DV5 and TRDJ2; 7 bases match TRDD3. With V trimmed by 4 bases and J by 4 bases, 10 bases remained unmatched. Germline CDR1 and CDR2: NSMFDY and ISSIKDK. The CDR3 has 15 residues. The CDR3 nucleotides read TGTGCAGCATGCCGTACTGGGGTCCCGACAGCACAACTCTTCTTT. It is translated as CAACRTGVPTAQLFF.

Details on this clone: It differs at one base from a far larger clone, so likely a read error. The sample carries other DNA sequences with the same CDR3. The gene calls are TRDV1 and TRDJ1, with D possibly TRDD2 on 9 matching bases. V was trimmed by 1 base and J by 1 base, leaving 37 bases between them. Germline V gives CDR1 TSWWSYY, CDR2 QGS. This CDR3 has 24 amino acids. CDR3 loop: CALGEPLGVAFLRDWGAITDKLIF. CDR3 bases: TGTGCTCTTGGGGAACCTTTGGGGGTGGCCTTCCTACGAGACTGGGGGGCTATCACCGATAAACTCATCTTT.